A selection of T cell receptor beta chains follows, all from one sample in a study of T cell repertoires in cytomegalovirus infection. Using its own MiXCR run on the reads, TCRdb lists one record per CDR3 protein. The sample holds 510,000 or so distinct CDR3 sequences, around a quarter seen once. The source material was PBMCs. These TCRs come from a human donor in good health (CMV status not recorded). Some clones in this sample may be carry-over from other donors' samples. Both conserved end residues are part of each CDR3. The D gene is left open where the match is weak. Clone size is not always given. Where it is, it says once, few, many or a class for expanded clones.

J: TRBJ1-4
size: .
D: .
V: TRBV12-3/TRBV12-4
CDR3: CASSLRSGPKEKLFF
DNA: TGTGCCAGCAGTTTAAGGTCAGGGCCGAAAGAAAAACTGTTTTTT

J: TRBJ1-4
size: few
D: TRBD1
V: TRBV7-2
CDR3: CASSLPGTAVTKLFF
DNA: TGTGCCAGCAGCTTACCCGGGACAGCCGTTACAAAACTGTTTTTT

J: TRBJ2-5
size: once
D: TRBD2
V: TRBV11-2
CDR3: CASSFRTSWETQYF
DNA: TGTGCCAGCAGCTTCCGGACTAGCTGGGAGACCCAGTACTTC

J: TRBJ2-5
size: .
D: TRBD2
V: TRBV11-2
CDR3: CASSSGTSGTEGRGTQYF
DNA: TGTGCCAGCAGCTCCGGGACTAGCGGGACCGAGGGGAGGGGGACCCAGTACTTC

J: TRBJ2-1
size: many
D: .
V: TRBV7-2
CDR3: CASSLLAPYNEQFF
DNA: TGTGCCAGCAGCTTACTAGCGCCTTACAATGAGCAGTTCTTC

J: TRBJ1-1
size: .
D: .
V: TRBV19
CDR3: CASSLFGEGRTEAFF
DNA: TGTGCCAGTAGTCTTTTTGGCGAAGGAAGGACTGAAGCTTTCTTT

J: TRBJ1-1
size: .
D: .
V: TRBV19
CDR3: CASRPQGRLNTEAFF
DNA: TGTGCCAGTAGACCTCAAGGACGGCTGAACACTGAAGCTTTCTTT

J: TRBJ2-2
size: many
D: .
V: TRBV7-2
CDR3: CASSLGRDPGELFF
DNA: TGTGCCAGCAGCTTAGGTCGTGATCCCGGGGAGCTGTTTTTT

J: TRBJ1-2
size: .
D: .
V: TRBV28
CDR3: CASSPRGGNYSYTF
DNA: TGTGCCAGCAGTCCACGGGGGGGCAACTATAGCTACACCTTC

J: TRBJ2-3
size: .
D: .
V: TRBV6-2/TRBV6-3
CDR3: CASSYWSTDTQYF
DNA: TGTGCCAGCAGTTATTGGAGCACAGATACGCAGTATTTT

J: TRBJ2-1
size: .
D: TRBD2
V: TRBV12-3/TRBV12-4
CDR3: CASRSSLAGYNEQFF
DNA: TGTGCCAGCAGGTCCTCCTTAGCGGGGTACAATGAGCAGTTCTTC

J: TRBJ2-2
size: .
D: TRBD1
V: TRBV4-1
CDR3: CASSQEDRGTGELFF
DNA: TGCGCCAGCAGCCAAGAGGACAGGGGCACCGGGGAGCTGTTTTTT

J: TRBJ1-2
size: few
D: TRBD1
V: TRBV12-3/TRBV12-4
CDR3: CASSGDRALSYTF
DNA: TGTGCCAGCAGCGGGGACAGGGCACTTTCCTACACCTTC

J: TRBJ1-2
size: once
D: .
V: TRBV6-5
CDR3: CASRQGNRGYTF
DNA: TGTGCCAGCAGGCAGGGGAACCGGGGCTACACCTTC

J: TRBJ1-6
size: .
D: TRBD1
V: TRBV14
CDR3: CASSQGTGRLSPLHF
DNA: TGTGCCAGCAGCCAAGGGACAGGCAGGCTTTCACCCCTCCACTTT

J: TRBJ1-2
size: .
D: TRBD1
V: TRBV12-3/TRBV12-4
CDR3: CASTWTGLFGYTF
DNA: TGTGCCAGCACCTGGACAGGACTATTTGGCTACACCTTC

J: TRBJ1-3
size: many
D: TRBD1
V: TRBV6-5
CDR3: CASSYSYRGQGNTIYF
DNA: TGTGCCAGCAGTTACTCGTACAGGGGGCAAGGAAACACCATATATTTT

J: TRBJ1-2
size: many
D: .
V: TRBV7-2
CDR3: CASSLGPRSYGYTF
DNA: TGTGCCAGCAGCTTAGGCCCGAGGAGCTATGGCTACACCTTC

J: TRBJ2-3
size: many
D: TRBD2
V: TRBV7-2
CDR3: CASSSPGLAIPRTGYF
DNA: TGTGCCAGCAGCTCTCCGGGACTAGCGATTCCCAGGACGGGGTATTTT

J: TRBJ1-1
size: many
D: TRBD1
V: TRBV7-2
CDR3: CASSPANSGQGAFF
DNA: TGTGCCAGCAGCCCAGCCAATTCGGGACAGGGGGCTTTCTTT

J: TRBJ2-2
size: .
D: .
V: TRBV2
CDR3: CASSEQGGNTGELFF
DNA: TGTGCCAGCAGTGAACAGGGAGGGAACACCGGGGAGCTGTTTTTT

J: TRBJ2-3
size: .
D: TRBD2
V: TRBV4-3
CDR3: CASSQKVGLAGRDTQYF
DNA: TGCGCCAGCAGCCAAAAAGTCGGACTAGCGGGGAGGGATACGCAGTATTTT

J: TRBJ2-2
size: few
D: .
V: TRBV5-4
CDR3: CASSLGEHGGELFF
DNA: TGTGCCAGCAGCTTGGGTGAACATGGCGGGGAGCTGTTTTTT

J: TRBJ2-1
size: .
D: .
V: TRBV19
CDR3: CASSMSVYDEQFF
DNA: TGTGCCAGTAGTATGAGTGTTTACGATGAGCAGTTCTTC

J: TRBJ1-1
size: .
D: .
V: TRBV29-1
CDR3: CSAAGGGTEAFF
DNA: TGCAGCGCAGCGGGAGGAGGCACTGAAGCTTTCTTT

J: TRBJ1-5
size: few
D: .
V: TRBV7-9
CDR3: CASSAGRNSNQPQHF
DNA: TGTGCCAGCAGCGCGGGACGGAATAGCAATCAGCCCCAGCATTTT

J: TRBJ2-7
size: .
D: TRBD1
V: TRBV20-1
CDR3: CSATDRSFHEQYF
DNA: TGCAGTGCTACGGACAGGTCTTTCCACGAGCAGTACTTC

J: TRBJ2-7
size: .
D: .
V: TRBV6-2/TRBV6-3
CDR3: CASNARLEIYEQYF
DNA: TGTGCCAGCAACGCCCGACTAGAGATCTACGAGCAGTACTTC

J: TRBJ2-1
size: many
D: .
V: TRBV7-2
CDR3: CASSPRGMGHNEQFF
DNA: TGTGCCAGCAGCCCCCGAGGTATGGGCCACAATGAGCAGTTCTTC

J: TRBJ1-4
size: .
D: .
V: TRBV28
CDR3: CASSFGGLGEKLFF
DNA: TGTGCCAGCAGTTTTGGGGGGTTGGGTGAAAAACTGTTTTTT